This T cell receptor beta chain appears in the sequencing data of a study of blood T cell repertoires in COVID-19. Overall study: Researchers got acute and convalescent COVID-19 samples from the United States, Italy and Spain. T cells, B-cell-depleted T cells, or PBMCs supplied cDNA or gDNA.

TCRdb keeps only in-frame clones here, not all; method: immunoSEQ multiplex PCR. The sample comprises roughly 150,000 clones, under 85% of which are singletons, and around 2.8% rests with the top ten. This CDR3 has 14 residues. In germline, CDR1 is MDHEN, CDR2 SYDVKM. The ends were cut back, 2 bases at V and 6 bases at J, with 14 bases in the middle. The source is a man in his 70s with acute or convalescent COVID-19. The V call is TRBV28, the J call TRBJ2-7; D is unresolved. The specimen sequenced was peripheral blood. The DNA of the CDR3 is TGTGCCAGCAGTTTACCCAGGAACGCCCCCGAGCAGTACTTC. Residues: CASSLPRNAPEQYF.